This entry describes one T cell receptor beta chain. Study members were between roughly 18 and 90 years old and lived in around 24 US regions. This specimen belongs to a study of blood T cell repertoires in COVID-19. The protocol was immunoSEQ multiplex PCR, while the TCRdb copy is restricted to in-frame clones and leaves out a portion. The sample consists of about 270,000 clones, 75% to 95% of them appearing once. Deletions cut 4 bases from V and 1 base from J, with 15 bases between. The germline gives CDR1 SGHRS, CDR2 YFSETQ. The CDR3 contains 16 residues. The sequenced sample consisted of PBMCs or T cells enriched from blood (not recorded which). The chain joins TRBV5-1 to TRBJ2-4; D possibly corresponds to TRBD1 (5 bases). This clonotype was sampled from a man aged 35 to 55 who had been exposed to COVID-19. CDR3 DNA: TGCGCCAGCAGCCAAGAACAAGGGGTGGCCAAAAACATTCAGTACTTC. Translation gives CASSQEQGVAKNIQYF.